A single sample is the source of the 8 T cell receptor beta chains below, sequenced in a study of blood T cells in healthy people across ages. A second about 6 to 11 cycle PCR used barcoded and J-beta primers. In TCRdb, the 5' RACE reads were re-called with MiXCR into one record per CDR3 protein. The sample has about 800,000 distinct CDR3 sequences, around a quarter seen once. These data were also reused for a study on T cells of mothers and their children.

Sequenced material: blood. These receptors were obtained from a boy aged 5-17 years in good health.

The chain links TRBV5-6 to TRBJ2-3, with D possibly matching TRBD2 (6 bases). The CDR3 extends over 14 amino acids. Germline CDR1 is SGHDT and CDR2 is YYEEEE. V dropped 0 bases and J dropped 8 bases, with 13 bases sitting between them. The CDR3 nucleotides are TGTGCCAGCAGCTTGGACGGGAGATGGGGTACGCAGTATTTT. This encodes CASSLDGRWGTQYF.

This clonotype was seen only a few times. CDR3 in amino acids: CASSPTDGRSGNTIYF. DNA for the CDR3: TGTGCCAGCAGCCCCACGGACGGACGCTCTGGAAACACCATATATTTT. The J gene is TRBJ1-3, the V gene TRBV9; D unresolved. From germline, CDR1 is SGDLS and CDR2 YYNGEE. This CDR3 is built from 16 residues. V was trimmed by 4 bases and J by 0 bases, leaving 14 bases between them.

The rearrangement uses TRBV19 and TRBJ1-1; perhaps TRBD1 as D (5 bases). Trimming pared 4 bases from V and 0 bases from J, leaving 9 bases between. The CDR3 contains 14 residues. Germline values: CDR1 LNHDA, CDR2 SQIVND (reference sequence). Here the CDR3 DNA reads TGTGCCAGTAGTAGAGGACACCTGAACACTGAAGCTTTCTTT. Its protein is CASSRGHLNTEAFF.

This clonotype was counted between two and nine times. At one of its ends the junction is not consistent with the germline gene, which may arise from a read error. The J gene is TRBJ2-7, the V gene TRBV7-7; TRBD2 is a possible D gene (6 bases). TRBJ2-1 explains the end of the DNA better; the J call may be wrong. The germline V gene encodes CDR1 SSHAT and CDR2 FNYEAQ (reference sequence). This CDR3 region has 13 residues. The CDR3 reads CASSLSGPGEQFF. As DNA, the CDR3 is TGTGCTAGCAGCTTAAGCGGGCCTGGGGAGCAGTTCTTC.

This clonotype was recorded a few times. The rearrangement joins TRBV20-1 to TRBJ2-1; D is unresolved. The V and J ends lost 4 bases and 0 bases respectively, with 7 bases between them. The CDR3 runs 13 residues. Germline assignment: CDR1 DFQATT and CDR2 SNEGSKA (reference sequence). CDR3 protein: CSAIQFSYNEQFF. The CDR3 DNA reads as TGCAGTGCTATCCAGTTCTCCTACAATGAGCAGTTCTTC.

This chain connects TRBV12-3 or TRBV12-4 to TRBJ2-3; D remains unclear. V shed 8 bases and J shed 6 bases, with 9 bases lying between them. This CDR3 has 11 amino acids. The CDR3 protein is CASGLVDTQYF. CDR3 sequence (DNA): TGTGCCAGCGGGCTTGTGGATACGCAGTATTTT.

This clonotype was observed a handful of times. The chain is built from TRBV7-2 and TRBJ2-5, with 8 bases that match TRBD2. The J call could be wrong; TRBJ2-7 is a better fit for the DNA end. CDR1 and CDR2 from the germline V gene are SGHTA and FQGNSA. This CDR3 is built from 14 residues. The CDR3 bases are TGTGCCAGCAGCTTAGTACTAGCGGACTACGAGCAGTACTTC. Translating it yields CASSLVLADYEQYF.

This clonotype has more than one count but fewer than ten. This chain uses TRBV7-6 with TRBJ2-5, with D unresolved. The CDR3 runs to 14 residues. Looked up from germline, CDR1 is SGHVS and CDR2 is FNYEAQ. V gave up 5 bases and J gave up 5 bases, with 15 bases separating them. The CDR3 DNA reads TGTGCCAGCAGCGAGGTGGAAGACTGGGAGACCCAGTACTTC. Translating gives CASSEVEDWETQYF.